This TCR beta chain was found in a study of blood T cell repertoires in COVID-19. Here immunoSEQ multiplex PCR was the method, and the copy in TCRdb shows in-frame clones only, minus some. Here the sample spans 110,000 to 150,000 clones, 75% to 90% being singletons. CDR1 and CDR2 (germline): SGHAT, FQNNGV. Trimming took 1 base from V and 9 from J, leaving 16 bases between them. CDR3 length: 15 amino acids. The source material was peripheral blood. This sequence originates from a woman of 80 years or more with acute or convalescent COVID-19. This rearrangement joins TRBV11-2 to TRBJ2-1; perhaps TRBD2 as D (6 bases). Written as DNA, the CDR3 is TGTGCCAGCAGCTTAGTAGGGTGGCGGGGCCCTGAGCAGTTCTTC. It translates to CASSLVGWRGPEQFF.